This TCR beta chain was recovered during a study of blood T cell repertoires in COVID-19. About the study: Samples of COVID-19 (acute and convalescent) were obtained from the United States, Italy and Spain. In each case, the material was cDNA or gDNA derived from T cells, B-cell-depleted T cells, or PBMCs.

In the original workflow: Reference gene primer amplification yielded estimated nucleated cell counts. The table came from immunoSEQ multiplex PCR; TCRdb's copy has only in-frame clones and leaves some out. V, J and clone size were drawn from that table, and D and trimming were deduced from the DNA. The repertoire holds around 91,000 clones, 85% seen once, with approximately 40% in the top ten. This clone has only one observation. Its ends do not fully match the called genes, so a read error is possible. This CDR3 is built from 13 residues. Germline values: CDR1 SSHAT, CDR2 FNYEAQ (reference sequence).

Sample: peripheral blood. This rearrangement joins TRBV7-7 to TRBJ2-7, with D tentatively TRBD2 (7 bases). The clonotype originates from a man of 80 years or more with acute or convalescent COVID-19. The CDR3 protein is CASSLYREGEQYF. CDR3 nucleotides: TGTGCTAGCAGCTTATACAGGGAGGGCGAGCAGTACTTC.